The TCR beta chain described here comes from a study of beta chain features in type 1 diabetes. Study-wide findings and caveats: The study found moderately but significantly shorter TCRB CDR3s in all four CD4+ subsets of Type 1 diabetes patients.

Of the isolated RNA, all was reverse transcribed, and so the sequenced material was expressed TCRB transcripts. Sequencing was performed with immunoSEQ multiplex PCR; in TCRdb, only in-frame clones are kept and a portion is missing. The table shows hundreds of thousands of clones, with 13% occurring only once. The V and J ends lost 4 bases and 1 base respectively, with 10 bases between them. Germline loops: CDR1 MGHRA, CDR2 YSYEKL. The length of the CDR3 is 14 residues. In the case of this clone: Its antigen is not identified.

This rearrangement joins TRBV4-1 to TRBJ2-5; TRBD1 might be the D (5 bases). Sequences were obtained from naive CD4+ T cells from blood. The receptor's source is a man aged 18-30 years with type 1 diabetes. CDR3 nucleotide sequence: TGCGCCAGCAGCCCGTCAGGGTCCCAAGAGACCCAGTACTTC. Translated: CASSPSGSQETQYF.